The sequence of this T cell receptor beta chain was determined in a study of blood T cell repertoires in COVID-19. Study background: The study drew acute and convalescent COVID-19 samples from the United States, Italy and Spain. From T cells, B-cell-depleted T cells, or PBMCs came the material, which was cDNA or gDNA.

Trimming took off 8 bases at V and 3 bases at J, with 11 bases between the two ends. The CDR3 consists of 11 residues. CDR1 is GTSNPN and CDR2 is SVGIG in the germline V gene (reference sequence). One Seattle source followed patients from active infection through their disease course. Under the authors' procedure: Cell counts per sample came from amplifying reference gene primers. The protocol was immunoSEQ multiplex PCR, while the TCRdb copy is restricted to in-frame clones and leaves out a portion. For V, J and clone size, that table is used; D and trimming come from the DNA. This table has over 250,000 clones, 86% appearing once.

This TCR was recovered from a woman aged 65 to 85 with COVID-19, enrolled during active disease. The chain couples TRBV30 to TRBJ2-7, with D tentatively TRBD2 (5 bases). The sequenced sample was peripheral blood. CDR3 protein: CAGSGVYEQYF. The CDR3 DNA reads TGTGCCGGGTCCGGGGTCTACGAGCAGTACTTC.